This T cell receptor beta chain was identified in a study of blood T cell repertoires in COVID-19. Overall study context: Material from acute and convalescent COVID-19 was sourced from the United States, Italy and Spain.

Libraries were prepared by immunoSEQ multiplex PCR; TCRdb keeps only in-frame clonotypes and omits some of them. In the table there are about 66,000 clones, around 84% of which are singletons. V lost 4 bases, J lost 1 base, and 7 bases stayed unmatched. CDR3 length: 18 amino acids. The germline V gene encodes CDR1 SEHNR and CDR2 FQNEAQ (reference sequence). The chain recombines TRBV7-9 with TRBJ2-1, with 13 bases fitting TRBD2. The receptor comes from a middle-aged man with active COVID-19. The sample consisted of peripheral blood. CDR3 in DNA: TGTGCCAGCAGCTCCTGGACTAGCGGGGGAAATTCCTACAATGAGCAGTTCTTC. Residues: CASSSWTSGGNSYNEQFF.